This entry concerns a single T cell receptor beta chain. Its antigen is currently unknown. These data are taken from a study of radiotherapy plus CTLA-4 blockade in lung cancer. Focal radiation and CTLA-4 blockade (ipilimumab) were tested in chemo-refractory metastatic non-small-cell lung cancer patients. Points from the study as a whole: An expansion of tumor-derived TCR clones occurred in blood after radiotherapy plus ipilimumab. Alongside interferon-beta, early blood T cell clone dynamics were reportedly the best predictor of response.

This CDR3 is 14 amino acids long. Trimming took 4 bases from V and 7 from J, leaving 19 bases between them. Per the germline V gene, CDR1 is SQVTM and CDR2 is ANQGSEA. Produced via immunoSEQ multiplex PCR; TCRdb's table is partial and in-frame only. The sample shows about 56,000 clones, over 75% of them seen only once. This chain connects TRBV29-1 to TRBJ1-1; D might be TRBD1 (5 bases). The sample consisted of peripheral blood, taken from a patient treated with radiotherapy plus ipilimumab. The source of this sequence is a human donor with non-small cell lung cancer who had a complete response to radiotherapy plus ipilimumab. Here the CDR3 reads CSVAAERGWREAFF. The CDR3 nucleotides read TGCAGCGTTGCGGCGGAAAGGGGCTGGCGTGAAGCTTTCTTT.